This T cell receptor (beta chain) was captured in a study of blood T cell repertoires in COVID-19. Study context: Donors in the United States, Italy and Spain gave samples during acute or convalescent COVID-19. The cDNA or gDNA used as material had been derived from T cells, B-cell-depleted T cells, or PBMCs.

V was pared by 5 bases and J by 7 bases, with 14 bases of the junction left unmatched. CDR3 length: 16 amino acids. CDR1 and CDR2 from the germline V gene are MDHEN and SYDVKM. In the authors' workflow: Scientists estimated how many nucleated cells there were by amplifying reference gene primers. Using immunoSEQ multiplex PCR, the repertoire was profiled, and TCRdb retains in-frame clones only, with some absent. Clonal size and the V and J genes are those of that table, whereas D and trimming came from the DNA. The table has 200,000 to 300,000 clones, approximately 83% seen once. The origin of this receptor is a man in his thirties or forties who had recovered from COVID-19. The rearrangement uses TRBV28 and TRBJ1-2; 9 bases are a match to TRBD1. Specimen: peripheral blood. For the CDR3, the DNA is TGTGCCAGCAGTAGCACGGCCGGGACAGGGAGGCTTGGCTACACCTTC. Translated, it gives CASSSTAGTGRLGYTF.